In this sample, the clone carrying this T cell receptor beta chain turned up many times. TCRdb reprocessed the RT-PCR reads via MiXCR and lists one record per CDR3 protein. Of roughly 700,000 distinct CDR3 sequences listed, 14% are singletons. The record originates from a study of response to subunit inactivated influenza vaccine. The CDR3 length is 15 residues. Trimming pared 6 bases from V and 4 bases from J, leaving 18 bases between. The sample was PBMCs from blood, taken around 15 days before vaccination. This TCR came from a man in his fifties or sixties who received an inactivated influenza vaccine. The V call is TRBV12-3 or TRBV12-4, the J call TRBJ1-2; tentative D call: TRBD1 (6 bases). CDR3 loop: CASSDTGIFTYGYTF. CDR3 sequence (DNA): TGTGCCAGCAGCGATACAGGGATCTTCACCTATGGCTACACCTTC.